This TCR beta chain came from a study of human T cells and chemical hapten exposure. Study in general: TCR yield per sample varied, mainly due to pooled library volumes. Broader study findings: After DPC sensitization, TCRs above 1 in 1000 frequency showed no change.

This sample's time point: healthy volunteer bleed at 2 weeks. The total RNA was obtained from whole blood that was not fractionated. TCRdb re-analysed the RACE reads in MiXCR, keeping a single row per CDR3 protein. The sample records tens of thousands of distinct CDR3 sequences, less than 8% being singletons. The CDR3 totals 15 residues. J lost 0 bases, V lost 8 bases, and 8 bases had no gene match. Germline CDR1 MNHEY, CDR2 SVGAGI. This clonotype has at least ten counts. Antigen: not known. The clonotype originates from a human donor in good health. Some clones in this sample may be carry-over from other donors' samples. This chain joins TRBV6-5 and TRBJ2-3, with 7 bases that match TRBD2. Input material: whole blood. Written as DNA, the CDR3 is TGTGCCAGCCGGACCCTAGCGGCTAGCACAGATACGCAGTATTTT. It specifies CASRTLAASTDTQYF.